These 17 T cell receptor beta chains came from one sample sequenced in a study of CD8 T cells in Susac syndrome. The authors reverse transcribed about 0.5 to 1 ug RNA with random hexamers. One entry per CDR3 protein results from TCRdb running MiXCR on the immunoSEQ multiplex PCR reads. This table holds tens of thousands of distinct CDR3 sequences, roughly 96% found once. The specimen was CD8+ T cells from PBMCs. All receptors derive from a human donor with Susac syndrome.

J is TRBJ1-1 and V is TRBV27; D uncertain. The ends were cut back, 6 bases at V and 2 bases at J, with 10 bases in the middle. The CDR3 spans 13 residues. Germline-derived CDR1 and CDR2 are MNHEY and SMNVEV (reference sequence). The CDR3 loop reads CASSPGPNTEAFF. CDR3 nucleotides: TGTGCCAGCAGCCCCGGGCCCAACACTGAAGCTTTCTTT.

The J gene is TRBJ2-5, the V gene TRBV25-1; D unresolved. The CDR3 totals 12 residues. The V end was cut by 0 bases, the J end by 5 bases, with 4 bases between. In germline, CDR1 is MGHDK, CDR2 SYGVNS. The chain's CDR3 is CASSEYAETQYF. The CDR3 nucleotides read TGTGCCAGCAGTGAATATGCGGAGACCCAGTACTTC.

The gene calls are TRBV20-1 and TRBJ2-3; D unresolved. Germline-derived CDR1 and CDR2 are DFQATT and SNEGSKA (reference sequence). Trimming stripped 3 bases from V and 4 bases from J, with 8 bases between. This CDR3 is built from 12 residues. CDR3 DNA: TGCAGTGCTAGGTCCTTCGCAGATACGCAGTATTTT. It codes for CSARSFADTQYF.

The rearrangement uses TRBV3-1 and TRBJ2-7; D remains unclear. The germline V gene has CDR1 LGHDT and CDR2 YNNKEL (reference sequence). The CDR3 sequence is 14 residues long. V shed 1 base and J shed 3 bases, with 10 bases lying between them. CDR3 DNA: TGTGCCAGCAGCCAAGTAGGTCCCGGCTACGAGCAGTACTTC. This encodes CASSQVGPGYEQYF.

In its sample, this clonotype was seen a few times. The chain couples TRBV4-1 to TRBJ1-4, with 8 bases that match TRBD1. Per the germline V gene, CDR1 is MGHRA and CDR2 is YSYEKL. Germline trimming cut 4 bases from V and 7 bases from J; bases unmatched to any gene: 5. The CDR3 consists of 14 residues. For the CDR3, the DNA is TGCGCCAGCAGCCTACGACAGGGGACTGAAAAACTGTTTTTT. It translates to CASSLRQGTEKLFF.

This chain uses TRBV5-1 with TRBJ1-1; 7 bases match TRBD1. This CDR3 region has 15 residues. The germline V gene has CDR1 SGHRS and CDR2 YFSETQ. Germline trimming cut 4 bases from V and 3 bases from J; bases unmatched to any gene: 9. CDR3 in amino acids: CASSQPGTADTEAFF. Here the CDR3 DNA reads TGCGCCAGCAGCCAGCCAGGGACAGCCGACACTGAAGCTTTCTTT.

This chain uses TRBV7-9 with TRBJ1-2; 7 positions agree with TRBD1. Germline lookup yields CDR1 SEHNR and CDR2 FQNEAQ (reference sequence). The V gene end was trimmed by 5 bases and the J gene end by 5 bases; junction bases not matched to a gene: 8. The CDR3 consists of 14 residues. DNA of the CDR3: TGTGCCAGCAGCCCATCCGGGACAGCATATGGCTACACCTTC. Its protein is CASSPSGTAYGYTF.

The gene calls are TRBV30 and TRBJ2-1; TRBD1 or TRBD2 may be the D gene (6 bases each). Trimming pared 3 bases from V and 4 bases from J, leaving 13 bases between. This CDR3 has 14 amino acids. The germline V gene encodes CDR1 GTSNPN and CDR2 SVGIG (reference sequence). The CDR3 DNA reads TGTGCCTGGAGGGGGGGACATCATTACAATGAGCAGTTCTTC. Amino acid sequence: CAWRGGHHYNEQFF.

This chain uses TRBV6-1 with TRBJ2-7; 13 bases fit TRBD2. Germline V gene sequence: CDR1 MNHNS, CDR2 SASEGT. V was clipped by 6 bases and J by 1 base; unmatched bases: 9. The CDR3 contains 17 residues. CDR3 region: CASSLTSGGYESYEQYF. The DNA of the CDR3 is TGTGCCAGCAGCCTGACTAGCGGGGGGTACGAATCCTACGAGCAGTACTTC.

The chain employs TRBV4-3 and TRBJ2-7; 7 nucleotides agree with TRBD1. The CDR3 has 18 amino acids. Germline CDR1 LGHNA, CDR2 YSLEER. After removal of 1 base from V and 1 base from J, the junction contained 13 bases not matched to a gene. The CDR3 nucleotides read TGCGCCAGCAGCCAAGTGGGGACAGACTCAGGGCTATCCTACGAGCAGTACTTC. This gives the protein CASSQVGTDSGLSYEQYF.

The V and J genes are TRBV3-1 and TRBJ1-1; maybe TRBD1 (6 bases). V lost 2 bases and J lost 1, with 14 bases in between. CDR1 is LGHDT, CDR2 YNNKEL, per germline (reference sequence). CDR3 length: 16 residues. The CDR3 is CASSQPVEGGNTEAFF. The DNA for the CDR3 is TGTGCCAGCAGCCAACCCGTTGAGGGGGGGAACACTGAAGCTTTCTTT.

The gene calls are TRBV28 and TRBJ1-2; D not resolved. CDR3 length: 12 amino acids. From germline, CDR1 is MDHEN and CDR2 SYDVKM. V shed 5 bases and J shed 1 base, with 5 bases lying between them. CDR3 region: CASSENNYGYTF. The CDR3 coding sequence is TGTGCCAGCAGTGAGAATAACTATGGCTACACCTTC.

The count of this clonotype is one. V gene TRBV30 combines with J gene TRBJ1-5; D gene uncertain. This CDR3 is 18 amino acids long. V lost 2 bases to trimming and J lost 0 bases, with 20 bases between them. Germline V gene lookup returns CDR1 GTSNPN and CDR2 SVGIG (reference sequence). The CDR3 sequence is CAWSNTGLATYSNQPQHF. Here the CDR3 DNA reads TGTGCCTGGAGTAATACTGGTCTTGCGACATATAGCAATCAGCCCCAGCATTTT. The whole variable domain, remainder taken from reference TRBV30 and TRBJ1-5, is SQTIHQWPATLVQPVGSPLSLECTVEGTSNPNLYWYRQAAGRGLQLLFYSVGIGQISSEVPQNLSASRPQDRQFILSSKKLLLSDSGFYLCAWSNTGLATYSNQPQHFGDGTRLSIL.

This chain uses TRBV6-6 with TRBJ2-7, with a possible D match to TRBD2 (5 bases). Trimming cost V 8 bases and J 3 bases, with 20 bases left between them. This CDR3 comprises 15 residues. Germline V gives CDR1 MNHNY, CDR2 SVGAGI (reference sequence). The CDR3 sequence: CASRRGTQPDYEQYF. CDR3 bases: TGTGCCAGCCGCCGGGGTACGCAACCAGACTACGAGCAGTACTTC.

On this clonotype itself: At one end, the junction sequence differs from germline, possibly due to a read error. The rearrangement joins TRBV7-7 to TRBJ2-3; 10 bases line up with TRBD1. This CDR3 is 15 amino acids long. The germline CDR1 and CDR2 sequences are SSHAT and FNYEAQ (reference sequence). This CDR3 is CASSQGQGGADTQYF. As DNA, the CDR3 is TGTGCTAGCAGCCAAGGACAGGGGGGGGCAGATACGCAGTATTTT. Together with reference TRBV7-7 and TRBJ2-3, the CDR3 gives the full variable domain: GAGVSQSPRYKVTKRGQDVTLRCDPISSHATLYWYQQALGQGPEFLTYFNYEAQPDKSGLPSDRFSAERPEGSISTLTIQRTEQRDSAMYRCASSQGQGGADTQYFGPGTRLTVL.

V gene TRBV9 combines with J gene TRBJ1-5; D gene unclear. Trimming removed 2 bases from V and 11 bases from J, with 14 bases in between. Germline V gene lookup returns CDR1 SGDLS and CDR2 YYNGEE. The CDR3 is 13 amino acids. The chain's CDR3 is CASSVSGFGSQHF. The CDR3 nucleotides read TGTGCCAGCAGCGTTTCGGGGTTTGGGTCCCAGCATTTT.

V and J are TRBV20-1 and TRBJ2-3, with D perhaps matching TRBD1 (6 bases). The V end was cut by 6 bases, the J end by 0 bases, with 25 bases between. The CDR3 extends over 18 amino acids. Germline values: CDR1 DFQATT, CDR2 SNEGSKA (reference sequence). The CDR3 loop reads CSARTGHGETTSTDTQYF. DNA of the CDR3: TGCAGTGCACGAACGGGACACGGGGAAACAACTAGCACAGATACGCAGTATTTT.